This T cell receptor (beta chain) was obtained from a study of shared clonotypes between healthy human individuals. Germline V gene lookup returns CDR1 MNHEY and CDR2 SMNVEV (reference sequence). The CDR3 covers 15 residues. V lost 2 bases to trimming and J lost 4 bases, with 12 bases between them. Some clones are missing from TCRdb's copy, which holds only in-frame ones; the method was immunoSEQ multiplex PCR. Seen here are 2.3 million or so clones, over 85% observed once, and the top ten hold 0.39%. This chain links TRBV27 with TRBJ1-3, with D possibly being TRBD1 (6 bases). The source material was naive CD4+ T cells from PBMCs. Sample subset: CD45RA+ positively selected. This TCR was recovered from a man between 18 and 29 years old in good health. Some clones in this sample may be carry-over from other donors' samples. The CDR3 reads CASSLLGARGNTIYF. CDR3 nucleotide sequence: TGTGCCAGCAGTTTACTGGGGGCCAGGGGAAACACCATATATTTT.